Below, 30 T cell receptor beta chains from the same sample are listed, as sequenced in a study of tumor-infiltrating lymphocytes in primary liver carcinoma. Unsorted whole blood yielded the blood RNA, and germline DNA was also extracted. Researchers generated TCR beta cDNA from roughly 510 ng of total RNA, relying on a constant-region primer. It was through three nested multiplex PCR rounds of slightly modified ARM-PCR that TCR beta libraries arose. TRBV1-TRBV30 forward primers paired with a C-beta reverse primer drove the first two PCR rounds, around 10 cycles each. TCRdb independently ran MiXCR on the multiplex PCR reads; one entry per CDR3 protein. The sample holds some 200,000 distinct CDR3 sequences, roughly two thirds seen once. The source material was peripheral blood. These TCRs come from a woman aged 60-75 years with primary liver carcinoma and hepatitis B virus infection.

A word on this clonotype: An end of the junction differs from the germline gene, which may be a read error. The chain combines TRBV6-1 with TRBJ1-5; 7 bases map to TRBD1. The CDR3 is 15 amino acids. Germline CDR1 MNHNS, CDR2 SASEGT. CDR3 DNA: TGTGCCAGCAGTGGGACAGGTCGAAACAATCAGTCCCAGCATTTT. This codes for CASSGTGRNNQSQHF.

In regard to this clonotype: Likely a read error: the CDR3 ends without its conserved phenylalanine or tryptophan. The CDR3 region is CASSRLTLYEQYL. Written as DNA, the CDR3 is TGTGCCAGCAGCCGACTTACCCTCTACGAGCAGTACCTC. The V gene is TRBV7-9, the J gene TRBJ2-7; no clear D gene. Germline lookup yields CDR1 SEHNR and CDR2 FQNEAQ (reference sequence). The CDR3 sequence is 13 residues long. With 5 bases removed from V and 3 bases from J, the gap between germline ends came to 11 bases.

This clonotype was picked up many times. The genes are TRBV5-1 and TRBJ2-5; 10 bases agree with TRBD2. The CDR3 totals 16 residues. CDR1 is SGHRS, CDR2 YFSETQ, per germline. With 2 bases clipped from V and 4 bases from J, the junction kept 8 bases outside the gene matches. CDR3 DNA: TGCGCCAGCAGCTTACGGCTAGCGGGAGTCACAGAGACCCAGTACTTC. This encodes CASSLRLAGVTETQYF.

The V call is TRBV10-2, the J call TRBJ2-5; TRBD2 matches 7 bases. The V gene's germline CDR1 is WSHSY and CDR2 SAAADI. The CDR3 is made up of 14 amino acids. Trimming removed 6 bases from V and 5 bases from J; junction bases left unmatched: 9. The CDR3 region is CASRTSGGVETQYF. The CDR3, as DNA: TGCGCCAGCAGGACTAGTGGGGGGGTCGAGACCCAGTACTTC.

This chain links TRBV29-1 with TRBJ1-1; TRBD1 agrees at 8 bases. The junction had 11 bases not matched to a gene; V was cut back by 4 bases and J by 10 bases. The CDR3 is 13 amino acids. Looked up from germline, CDR1 is SQVTM and CDR2 is ANQGSEA. The CDR3 nucleotides read TGCAGCGTTGCCGGGGGGTACGGGACAGGAGCTTTCTTT. This encodes CSVAGGYGTGAFF.

As concerns this clonotype: A read error may be the cause here, since a much bigger clone is one base away. CDR3 sequence: CAIRGTRSIDTQYF. The CDR3 DNA sequence: TGTGCCATCAGAGGGACTCGGAGCATAGATACGCAGTATTTT. The V and J genes are TRBV10-3 and TRBJ2-3, with D possibly matching TRBD2 (6 bases). There are 14 residues in the CDR3. The V gene's germline CDR1 is ENHRY and CDR2 SYGVKD.

This clonotype was seen only a few times. The chain has TRBV5-1 and TRBJ2-1, with D uncertain. The CDR3 contains 14 residues. Trimming cost V 0 bases and J 5 bases, with 9 bases left between them. Germline V lookup: CDR1 SGHRS, CDR2 YFSETQ. CDR3 residues: CASSLGGSDNEQFF. Written as DNA, the CDR3 is TGCGCCAGCAGCTTGGGCGGATCTGACAATGAGCAGTTCTTC.

This chain uses TRBV11-1 with TRBJ2-2; possibly TRBD2 for D (5 bases). Germline V gene sequence: CDR1 SGHAT, CDR2 FQDESV (reference sequence). Trimming left V 9 bases short and J 2 bases short, with 22 bases between. The CDR3 totals 17 residues. CDR3 in DNA: TGTGCCAGTAGCGCCCGATCATTCCTAGTTAACACCGGGGAGCTGTTTTTT. Translating gives CASSARSFLVNTGELFF.

In the case of this clonotype: It is likely a read error, because the conserved phenylalanine at the end of the CDR3 is missing. The V call is TRBV4-1, the J call TRBJ1-4, with D unclear. CDR1 and CDR2 (germline): MGHRA, YSYEKL. This CDR3 is 16 amino acids long. In DNA form, the CDR3 reads TGCGCCAGCAGCCAAGATCTCTATAGGTCTAACGAAAAACTGTTTCTC. As protein: CASSQDLYRSNEKLFL.

This clonotype was recorded once. The CDR3 region is CANSSRGDTGELYF. CDR3 in DNA: TGTGCCAACAGCAGCAGGGGGGACACCGGGGAGCTGTATTTT. The rearrangement joins TRBV21-1 to TRBJ2-2; the D segment call TRBD1 is taken from the table without a DNA check. TRBV21-1 is tagged as a pseudogene. The CDR3 has 14 residues.

Points on this clonotype: A read error may be the cause here, since a much bigger clone is one base away. This rearrangement joins TRBV12-3 or TRBV12-4 to TRBJ1-2; maybe TRBD1 (6 bases). This CDR3 spans 12 amino acids. The CDR3, as DNA: TGTGCCAGCAGTTCCAGGGGCTATGGCCACACCTTC. It translates to CASSSRGYGHTF.

This clonotype was seen ten or more times. The chain recombines TRBV6-5 with TRBJ1-1; tentatively, D is TRBD1 (6 bases). Germline CDR1 MNHEY, CDR2 SVGAGI. V was pared by 6 bases and J by 6 bases, with 14 bases between. This CDR3 spans 13 amino acids. The CDR3 nucleotides are TGTGCCAGCAGCCGCTGGGACACCGCTGAAGCTTTCTTT. Amino acid sequence: CASSRWDTAEAFF.

This clonotype is a singleton in its sample. The CDR3 bases are TGTGCCAGCAGCGCACAGGGGCGGCAGTCCCAGCATTTT. This sequence encodes CASSAQGRQSQHF. The chain employs TRBV7-9 and TRBJ1-5; 7 nucleotides line up with TRBD1. CDR3 length equals 13 residues. V shed 5 bases and J 11 bases; nucleotides not matched to a gene: 9. Germline-derived CDR1 and CDR2 are SEHNR and FQNEAQ (reference sequence). Filled out from reference TRBV7-9 and TRBJ1-5, the complete variable domain reads DTGVSQNPRHKITKRGQNVTFRCDPISEHNRLYWYRQTLGQGPEFLTYFQNEAQLEKSRLLSDRFSAERPKGSFSTLEIQRTEQGDSAMYLCASSAQGRQSQHFGDGTRLSIL.

Concerning this clonotype: Given a much more abundant clone one base away, this may be a read error. The chain recombines TRBV5-1 with TRBJ2-1, with no clear D. Trimming took off 3 bases at V and 8 bases at J, with 18 bases between the two ends. The CDR3 consists of 15 residues. Germline values: CDR1 SGHRS, CDR2 YFSETQ. CDR3 DNA: TGCGCCAGCAGCTCTAGACATAGATACATCCATGAGCAGTTCTTC. Translated: CASSSRHRYIHEQFF.

This clonotype occurred many times. The gene calls are TRBV4-1 and TRBJ1-2; 8 nucleotides match TRBD1. Trimming cost V 6 bases and J 5 bases; bases outside gene matches: 8. The V gene's germline CDR1 is MGHRA and CDR2 YSYEKL. This CDR3 has 14 residues. DNA of the CDR3: TGCGCCAGCAGGCCGACAGGGGAACTATATGGCTACACCTTC. It specifies CASRPTGELYGYTF.

The chain carries TRBV4-1 and TRBJ2-3, with D tentatively TRBD2 (5 bases). The germline V and J ends were trimmed by 3 bases and 4 bases, with 20 bases remaining between them. The V gene's germline CDR1 is MGHRA and CDR2 YSYEKL. This CDR3 has 17 amino acids. CDR3: CASSHGRLTVRSDTQYF. The CDR3 coding sequence is TGCGCCAGCAGCCATGGTCGACTAACGGTAAGATCAGATACGCAGTATTTT.

This clonotype qualifies as medium-sized. The chain links TRBV11-2 to TRBJ2-1; no definite D call. From germline, CDR1 is SGHAT and CDR2 FQNNGV. This CDR3 spans 12 amino acids. With 1 base removed from V and 7 bases from J, the gap between germline ends came to 5 bases. CDR3 amino acids: CASSLGKNEQFF. DNA of the CDR3: TGTGCCAGCAGCTTAGGTAAAAATGAGCAGTTCTTC.

This clonotype was seen ten or more times. This chain connects TRBV6-5 to TRBJ2-3, with 7 positions matching TRBD1. Unmatched junction bases numbered 1, after V lost 0 bases and J lost 1 base. The CDR3 runs to 15 residues. Germline V gives CDR1 MNHEY, CDR2 SVGAGI. CDR3: CASSYSGTGTDTQYF. DNA for the CDR3: TGTGCCAGCAGTTACTCAGGGACAGGCACAGATACGCAGTATTTT.

The CDR3 sequence is CASSRKRATDTQYF. The CDR3 DNA is TGTGCCAGTAGTCGTAAGCGGGCGACAGATACGCAGTATTTT. This chain links TRBV6-2 or TRBV6-3 with TRBJ2-3; D is perhaps TRBD2 (6 bases). Germline-derived CDR1 and CDR2 are MNHEY and SVGEGT. This CDR3 has 14 amino acids. The V gene lost 9 bases and the J gene lost 3 bases, with 16 bases spanning the gap.

A word on this clonotype: The CDR3 does not close with the conserved phenylalanine or tryptophan, likely indicating a read error. The gene calls are TRBV11-2 and TRBJ2-3; 9 bases line up with TRBD2. This CDR3 has 19 residues. The V gene's germline CDR1 is SGHAT and CDR2 FQNNGV. CDR3 sequence (DNA): TGTACCAGCAGCTTATTATCCGGGACTAGCCGAAGAAACACAGATACGCAGTATCTT. Encoded protein: CTSSLLSGTSRRNTDTQYL.

Of note for this clonotype: This may stem from a read error, because a much larger clone lies one nucleotide away. The genes are TRBV6-1 and TRBJ1-2; D is uncertain. The CDR3 sequence is 10 residues long. CDR1 is MNHNS, CDR2 SASEGT, per germline. The CDR3 reads CASSEDSVSF. DNA of the CDR3: TGTGCCAGCAGTGAAGATTCGGTTTCCTTC.

A remark on this clonotype: The CDR3 does not end in the conserved phenylalanine or tryptophan, so this is likely a read error. V and J are TRBV11-2 and TRBJ2-1; 7 nucleotides agree with TRBD1. There are 17 residues in the CDR3. CDR1 and CDR2 from the germline V gene are SGHAT and FQNNGV. Trimming at V came to 7 bases and at J to 3 bases, leaving 15 bases not matched to a gene. The CDR3 here is CASNLRPGQRFYNEQFL. CDR3 in DNA: TGTGCCAGCAATTTACGACCGGGACAGAGATTCTACAATGAGCAGTTCTTA.

About this clonotype itself: One junction end does not reproduce the germline sequence, and a read error may be involved. The CDR3 loop reads CASSLVARSIDTRYF. CDR3 DNA sequence: TGTGCCAGCAGCTTAGTTGCTAGGTCCATAGATACGCGGTATTTT. V usage is TRBV11-2 and J usage is TRBJ2-3; D is uncertain. The CDR3 totals 15 residues. Germline V gene sequence: CDR1 SGHAT, CDR2 FQNNGV.

In its sample, this clonotype was seen many times. This rearrangement joins TRBV2 to TRBJ2-5; 9 bases line up with TRBD2. This CDR3 is 17 amino acids long. CDR1 and CDR2 (germline): SNHLY, FYNNEI. V gave up 6 bases and J gave up 4 bases; unmatched junction bases: 15. The CDR3, as DNA: TGTGCCAGCAGAGCAGCGGGAGGACGTAGATTAGGAGAGACCCAGTACTTC. Translated: CASRAAGGRRLGETQYF.

About this clonotype: At one boundary the junction diverges from the germline segment, which might be a read error. V is TRBV11-2 and J is TRBJ2-1, with D unresolved. The CDR3 covers 12 residues. Germline values: CDR1 SGHAT, CDR2 FQNNGV. CDR3 sequence (DNA): TGTGTCAGCAGTTTAGCATGCCATGAGCAGTTCTTC. This sequence encodes CVSSLACHEQFF. The entire variable domain, with the rest obtained from reference TRBV11-2 and TRBJ2-1, is as follows: EAGVAQSPRYKIIEKRQSVAFWCNPISGHATLYWYQQILGQGPKLLIQFQNNGVVDDSQLPKDRFSAERLKGVDSTLKIQPAKLEDSAVYLCVSSLACHEQFFGPGTRLTVL.

This clonotype occurred a few times. This rearrangement joins TRBV28 to TRBJ1-2, with D uncertain. V was pared by 7 bases and J by 7 bases, with 13 bases between. This CDR3 is 12 amino acids long. CDR1 is MDHEN, CDR2 SYDVKM, per germline. The CDR3 coding sequence is TGTGCCAGCACCCTGCGGGGTTCTGGCTACACCTTC. It encodes CASTLRGSGYTF.

A note on this clonotype: At one end the junction does not follow the germline gene, possibly because of a read error. The V gene is TRBV6-1, the J gene TRBJ2-7; D is possibly TRBD2 (5 bases). The CDR3 covers 14 residues. Germline V CDR1 and CDR2: MNHNS, SASEGT. The chain's CDR3 is CASNVDYLSYDQYF. CDR3 bases: TGTGCCAGCAATGTAGACTATCTATCCTACGACCAGTACTTC.

As regards this clonotype: A much larger clone differs by one base, so this may be a read error. The chain recombines TRBV4-2 with TRBJ2-3, with D possibly TRBD2 on 6 matching bases. Germline CDR1 LGHNA, CDR2 YNFKEQ. The CDR3 covers 16 residues. The chain's CDR3 is CDSSLSRGSLTDTQYF. The CDR3, as DNA: TGTGACAGCAGCCTGTCTCGGGGGAGCCTCACAGATACGCAGTATTTT.

Worth noting for this clonotype: This likely comes from a read error, as the CDR3 has no conserved phenylalanine or tryptophan at its end. The DNA is omitted, as the CDR3 cannot be located on it reliably, and the CDR3 follows TCRdb's listing. The chain links TRBV6-5 to TRBJ2-1; no check of the table's D call, TRBD2, against the DNA was made. The germline CDR1 and CDR2 sequences are MNHEY and SVGAGI. The CDR3 is made up of 15 amino acids, end residues included. CDR3 sequence reads: CASSTAGVSYNEQSL.

Comments on this clonotype: At one end, the junction sequence differs from germline, possibly due to a read error. The chain couples TRBV11-2 to TRBJ2-1, with no clear D. CDR1 is SGHAT, CDR2 FQNNGV, per germline. The CDR3 sequence is 16 residues long. The CDR3: CASSLVRASSYYEQFF. The CDR3 DNA follows: TGTGCCAGCAGCTTGGTCCGGGCGAGCTCCTACTATGAGCAGTTCTTC.